This T cell receptor (beta chain) originates from a study of a mutant IDH1 vaccine in newly diagnosed glioma (dated by TCRdb to the early 2020s). Context from the whole study: Of the approximately 35 treated patients, approximately 62% were male and around 40% were female, and a mean age of roughly 40 years was recorded. Prior to enrollment, standard therapy consisting of radiotherapy alone, temozolomide alone, or radiochemotherapy with temozolomide had been administered to patients, with the combination being received by most patients. For exploratory analyses, about two dozen treated patients had longitudinal TCRB deep sequencing done wherever samples were available. Peripheral blood was collected at six visits: V03 (baseline), V05, V07, V10, V12 and V13. Beyond this particular receptor, the publication reports: Immune responses induced by the vaccine were seen in around 93% of patients across multiple MHC alleles. PBMC samples for TCRB deep sequencing were selected based on availability. According to the authors, sample limitations meant that analyses of patient blood samples could not be reproduced. Changes in the top peripheral T cell clonotypes picked up by TCRB sequencing did not appear to be linked to pseudoprogression.

V is cut by 4 bases and J by 4 bases, and the space between the germline ends is 19 bases. The CDR3 starts with the cysteine, ends with the phenylalanine, and has 16 residues. Only the CDR3 region is kept as DNA, spanning 48 bases read in frame from base 1. From a lookup of the germline V gene (reference sequence), CDR1 and CDR2 are LNHDA and SQIVND. The time point tag for this specimen amounts to: baseline, week 1 (first vaccination visit). This sample's treatment or condition label indicates: pre-vaccination baseline after standard-of-care therapy. The donors had newly diagnosed IDH1-mutant astrocytomas of WHO grade 3 or 4 that showed loss of nuclear ATRX. The samples were drawn from NOA16, a multicentre, single-arm, open-label phase I trial in Germany that tested a mutant IDH1 peptide vaccine in humans for the first time. Visit V03 blood draws served as the baseline sample for immunogenicity testing. Genomic DNA for TCRB sequencing was extracted from EDTA blood using the DNeasy Blood and Tissue Kit.

Details on this clone: It lacks a known antigen. Per-base qualities were not stored, and no clone one base away is much larger.

Preparation of the library involved the immunoSEQ multiplex PCR assay. Rearranged TCR beta chain sequences were amplified with the hsTCRB Kit following the manufacturer's protocol. TCRB libraries were sequenced on an Illumina MiSeq. On the authors' methods: The proprietary platform of the kit vendor was used for demultiplexing, trimming and gene mapping. Here the immuneACCESS table is served through TCRdb, limited to in-frame sequences with V and J called. Missing clones are a known gap in these copies; in checked studies unresolved V genes cover under half, and the rest lacks a known reason. V and J calls and clone size come straight from that table; D and trimming were deduced from the DNA. Here the sample has about 92,000 clones; about four fifths occur a single time. In total, the top ten clones hold around 7.5% of the sample.

The chain joins TRBV19 to TRBJ1-1; a weak D assignment points to TRBD1 (6 bases agree). The source is a man aged 35-49 years with glioma. This material consisted of PBMCs, taken from a glioma patient treated with radiotherapy, temozolomide or both. At the DNA level, the sequence is TGTGCCAGTAGTAGGGGGCACCTCTCACCGAGCACTGAAGCTTTCTTT. Its translation reads: CASSRGHLSPSTEAFF.